This T cell receptor beta chain was sequenced for a study of monozygotic twins with inflammatory bowel disease. After re-calling the 5' RACE reads, TCRdb lists one entry per CDR3 protein, DNA absent. There are about 380,000 distinct CDR3 sequences in the sample, with around 2.6% held by the top ten. CDR3 length equals 14 residues. The germline V gene encodes CDR1 MNHNS and CDR2 SASEGT. In regard to this clonotype: Its antigen is undetermined.

Overall study findings and caveats: Twins classed as concordant or discordant showed no difference in repertoire similarity, possibly from limited power.

Sequencing was carried out using blood. The TCR comes from a human donor with ulcerative colitis or Crohn's disease, or a healthy co-twin of an affected twin (not recorded which). The chain uses TRBV6-1 and TRBJ2-7; the TCRdb D gene call, TRBD1, has no DNA to confirm it. The CDR3 reads CASSGVADSYEQYF.